One and the same sample provided the 18 T cell receptor beta chains below, sequenced in a study of shared clonotypes between healthy human individuals. The assay was immunoSEQ multiplex PCR, and TCRdb's table has in-frame clones only and misses some. The table records 2 million or so clones, roughly 96% of them present only once. Specimen: naive CD4+ T cells sorted from blood. Subset described: CD45RA+ positively selected. Receptors were obtained from a man aged 18 to 29 in good health.

The rearrangement links TRBV6-1 to TRBJ2-2; 9 positions agree with TRBD1. The germline gives CDR1 MNHNS, CDR2 SASEGT. With V trimmed by 5 bases and J by 4 bases, 5 bases remained unmatched. The CDR3 totals 15 residues. CDR3 coding DNA: TGTGCCAGCAGTTTGGACAGGGGAGGCACCGGGGAGCTGTTTTTT. Translated, it gives CASSLDRGGTGELFF.

V is TRBV19 and J is TRBJ1-2; D is undetermined. Germline assignment: CDR1 LNHDA and CDR2 SQIVND (reference sequence). This CDR3 has 16 amino acids. V dropped 1 base and J dropped 0 bases, with 12 bases sitting between them. CDR3 sequence (DNA): TGTGCCAGTAGTATAGTCAGCAGCAAAGCTAACTATGGCTACACCTTC. It specifies CASSIVSSKANYGYTF.

This clone came up once. This chain connects TRBV10-1 to TRBJ2-6, with D uncertain. V dropped 2 bases and J dropped 2 bases, with 4 bases sitting between them. CDR1 and CDR2 from the germline V gene are WNHNN and SYGVQD (reference sequence). The CDR3 loop spans 14 amino acids. CDR3 residues: CASSEGAGANVLTF. For the CDR3, the DNA is TGCGCCAGCAGTGAGGGGGCTGGGGCCAACGTCCTGACTTTC.

This chain uses TRBV4-3 with TRBJ2-1; D is unresolved. Germline loops: CDR1 LGHNA, CDR2 YSLEER. The CDR3 is 14 residues long. The V and J ends lost 1 base and 7 bases respectively, with 11 bases between them. The CDR3: CASSQGAPSNEQFF. CDR3 DNA sequence: TGCGCCAGCAGCCAAGGGGCCCCTTCAAATGAGCAGTTCTTC.

Notes on this clone: A junction boundary mismatches the germline segment, possibly from a read error. The V call is TRBV7-7, the J call TRBJ2-7, with D unresolved. This CDR3 comprises 15 residues. Looked up from germline, CDR1 is SSHAT and CDR2 is FNYEAQ (reference sequence). The CDR3 DNA reads as TGTGCTAGCAGCTACACCGATGGCGGATCCTACGAGCAGTACTTC. Its protein product is CASSYTDGGSYEQYF.

This rearrangement joins TRBV28 to TRBJ1-2; D may be TRBD1 (5 bases). This CDR3 comprises 14 residues. V was pared by 7 bases and J by 8 bases, with 20 bases between. Germline lookup yields CDR1 MDHEN and CDR2 SYDVKM. CDR3 region: CASNQRGVASGYTF. Written as DNA, the CDR3 is TGTGCCAGCAACCAGAGAGGGGTCGCTAGCGGCTACACCTTC.

The rearrangement links TRBV18 to TRBJ2-1; 8 bases line up with TRBD2. The CDR3 extends over 15 amino acids. V lost 3 bases and J lost 5; bases outside the gene matches: 6. Germline V gene lookup returns CDR1 KGHSH and CDR2 LQKENI. CDR3 DNA sequence: TGTGCCAGCTCACCCTTAGCGGGATCAAACAATGAGCAGTTCTTC. Translated, it gives CASSPLAGSNNEQFF.

This clone appeared once. The chain has TRBV14 and TRBJ1-2, with a possible D match to TRBD1 (6 bases). V was trimmed by 7 bases and J by 1 base, leaving 13 bases between them. The CDR3 spans 14 residues. Germline assignment: CDR1 SGHDN and CDR2 FVKESK. The CDR3 reads CASTEAGVNYGYTF. As DNA, the CDR3 is TGTGCCAGCACAGAGGCAGGGGTTAACTATGGCTACACCTTC.

CDR3 DNA sequence: TGTGCCTCGACAGTCTCTGGAAACACCATATATTTT. Its protein product is CASTVSGNTIYF. The chain links TRBV10-3 to TRBJ1-3; possible D gene TRBD1, 5 bases. The V end lost 11 bases, the J end lost 0 bases, and 8 bases lay between the germline ends. This CDR3 region has 12 residues. The V gene's germline CDR1 is ENHRY and CDR2 SYGVKD.

The chain employs TRBV5-6 and TRBJ1-3, with D uncertain. Trimming cost V 2 bases and J 0 bases, with 18 bases left between them. CDR1 is SGHDT and CDR2 is YYEEEE in the germline V gene. CDR3 length: 18 residues. The CDR3 loop reads CASSFLNSRGISGNTIYF. The CDR3 DNA follows: TGTGCCAGCAGCTTTCTCAACTCACGGGGAATCTCTGGAAACACCATATATTTT.

This clone has just one count. This chain links TRBV5-1 with TRBJ1-5, with a possible D match to TRBD1 (5 bases). CDR3 size: 15 residues. From germline, CDR1 is SGHRS and CDR2 YFSETQ. V was shortened by 0 bases and J by 6 bases, with 13 bases between the two germline ends. The CDR3 reads CASSLEAREGQPQHF. In DNA form, the CDR3 reads TGCGCCAGCAGCTTGGAGGCCAGGGAGGGTCAGCCCCAGCATTTT.

The genes are TRBV5-4 and TRBJ1-2; D not certain. This CDR3 contains 13 residues. Looked up from germline, CDR1 is SGHNT and CDR2 is YYREEE (reference sequence). V dropped 5 bases and J dropped 4 bases, with 12 bases sitting between them. This chain's CDR3 is CASRPGHGYGYTF. CDR3 bases: TGTGCCAGCAGACCAGGCCACGGCTATGGCTACACCTTC.

The chain employs TRBV5-4 and TRBJ2-6; D unclear. The CDR3 totals 16 residues. The V gene's germline CDR1 is SGHNT and CDR2 YYREEE (reference sequence). Trimming left V 0 bases short and J 0 bases short, with 7 bases between. CDR3 region: CASSLGIPSGANVLTF. The CDR3 DNA sequence: TGTGCCAGCAGCTTGGGAATCCCCTCTGGGGCCAACGTCCTGACTTTC. Based on the CDR3 plus reference TRBV5-4 and TRBJ2-6, the full variable domain is ETGVTQSPTHLIKTRGQQVTLRCSSQSGHNTVSWYQQALGQGPQFIFQYYREEENGRGNFPPRFSGLQFPNYSSELNVNALELDDSALYLCASSLGIPSGANVLTFGAGSRLTVL.

This sequence joins TRBV5-1 and TRBJ2-4; 8 nucleotides match TRBD2. Germline V CDR1 and CDR2: SGHRS, YFSETQ. Trimming took 3 bases from V and 6 from J; bases not matched to a gene: 5. This CDR3 contains 14 residues. CDR3 amino acids: CASSWGLEGNIQYF. CDR3 nucleotide sequence: TGCGCCAGCAGCTGGGGACTAGAGGGAAACATTCAGTACTTC.

The chain joins TRBV6-1 to TRBJ1-2, with a possible D match to TRBD1 (6 bases). V lost 1 base to trimming and J lost 7 bases, with 16 bases between them. The CDR3 runs to 15 residues. CDR1 and CDR2 (germline): MNHNS, SASEGT. The CDR3 DNA follows: TGTGCCAGCAGTGAAGGTTCCAGGGGCATTGCTGGCTACACCTTC. This encodes CASSEGSRGIAGYTF.

V usage is TRBV10-3 and J usage is TRBJ1-2; D perhaps matches TRBD1 (6 bases). The CDR3 extends over 13 amino acids. V lost 5 bases, J lost 2 bases, and 9 bases lay in between. Germline CDR1 reads ENHRY; CDR2 reads SYGVKD. The CDR3 reads CAISRGQNYGYTF. The CDR3 DNA follows: TGTGCCATCAGTCGAGGACAGAACTATGGCTACACCTTC.

The V gene is TRBV28, the J gene TRBJ2-7; D is undetermined. This CDR3 region has 13 residues. The germline V gene encodes CDR1 MDHEN and CDR2 SYDVKM. Trimming shortened V by 3 bases and J by 7 bases, and 13 bases separated the two germline ends. This CDR3 reads CASSFRIGGEQYF. The CDR3 DNA follows: TGTGCCAGCAGTTTCCGCATCGGTGGGGAGCAGTACTTC. Complete variable domain (other parts from reference TRBV28 and TRBJ2-7): DVKVTQSSRYLVKRTGEKVFLECVQDMDHENMFWYRQDPGLGLRLIYFSYDVKMKEKGDIPEGYSVSREKKERFSLILESASTNQTSMYLCASSFRIGGEQYFGPGTRLTVT.

This chain joins TRBV6-5 and TRBJ1-6; the D is unclear. The V end lost 0 bases, the J end lost 10 bases, and 16 bases lay between the germline ends. CDR1 is MNHEY, CDR2 SVGAGI, per germline. CDR3 length: 16 residues. CDR3 sequence (DNA): TGTGCCAGCAGTTACTCAGGGCAGGCCGGAGGCTCACCCCTCCACTTT. Protein: CASSYSGQAGGSPLHF.